The next 32 T cell receptor beta chains were all read from a single sample in a study of cytotoxic CD8 clonotypes in ibrutinib-treated CLL. Libraries were prepared by immunoSEQ multiplex PCR; TCRdb keeps only in-frame clonotypes and omits some of them. The table lists 20,000 to 30,000 clones, over 65% of them singletons. The specimen was PBMCs, collected after 12 months of ibrutinib treatment. All receptors come from a human donor with chronic lymphocytic leukemia.

This clone was seen more than once but under ten times. The rearrangement uses TRBV11-2 and TRBJ2-2; 8 bases agree with TRBD1. Germline V lookup: CDR1 SGHAT, CDR2 FQNNGV. J was trimmed by 2 bases and V by 1 base; bases with no gene match: 3. This CDR3 has 16 residues. CDR3 DNA: TGTGCCAGCAGCTTAGGACAGGGGATTAACACCGGGGAGCTGTTTTTT. It is translated as CASSLGQGINTGELFF.

This clone was detected once. The chain joins TRBV28 to TRBJ1-2; 8 bases are a match to TRBD1. The germline V gene encodes CDR1 MDHEN and CDR2 SYDVKM. The CDR3 loop spans 13 amino acids. The junction had 7 bases not matched to a gene; V was cut back by 5 bases and J by 8 bases. CDR3 in DNA: TGTGCCAGCAGTCCCCCGGGACAGGCCGGCTACACCTTC. Protein sequence: CASSPPGQAGYTF.

This chain connects TRBV30 to TRBJ1-2; D is unclear. Per germline, CDR1 GTSNPN and CDR2 SVGIG (reference sequence). V lost 0 bases, J lost 0 bases, and 5 bases lay in between. The CDR3 has 13 amino acids. The CDR3 nucleotides read TGTGCCTGGAGTGTAGCAGCTAACTATGGCTACACCTTC. It codes for CAWSVAANYGYTF.

The chain uses TRBV28 and TRBJ2-7; maybe TRBD1 (6 bases). Germline V lookup: CDR1 MDHEN, CDR2 SYDVKM. V gave up 8 bases and J gave up 4 bases, with 18 bases separating them. The CDR3 has 14 residues. The CDR3 loop is CASATAGDTYEQYF. CDR3 nucleotide sequence: TGTGCCAGCGCGACAGCCGGGGACACATACGAGCAGTACTTC.

The gene calls are TRBV10-2 and TRBJ1-1; D is uncertain. CDR1 and CDR2 from the germline V gene are WSHSY and SAAADI. Deletions cut 0 bases from V and 0 bases from J, with 11 bases between. The CDR3 totals 16 residues. CDR3 nucleotides: TGCGCCAGCAGTGAGTCCAAGGGCGTTGTGAACACTGAAGCTTTCTTT. As protein: CASSESKGVVNTEAFF.

The CDR3: CASSMNGYTF. In DNA, the CDR3 is TGTGCCAGTAGTATGAATGGCTACACCTTC. The V and J genes are TRBV19 and TRBJ1-2; D unresolved. V lost 3 bases and J 6 bases, leaving 2 bases between the germline ends. In germline, CDR1 is LNHDA, CDR2 SQIVND (reference sequence). The CDR3 is 10 residues long.

The chain has TRBV11-2 and TRBJ1-2, with D unresolved. Trimming shortened V by 3 bases and J by 0 bases, and 5 bases separated the two germline ends. CDR1 is SGHAT, CDR2 FQNNGV, per germline. This CDR3 is 13 amino acids long. The CDR3 sequence is CASSFTTNYGYTF. In DNA, the CDR3 is TGTGCCAGCAGCTTTACAACTAACTATGGCTACACCTTC.

J is TRBJ1-5 and V is TRBV2, with 7 bases identical to TRBD1. The V segment lost 5 bases and the J segment 9 bases; nucleotides outside the gene matches: 10. Per germline, CDR1 SNHLY and CDR2 FYNNEI. CDR3 length equals 14 residues. In DNA, the CDR3 is TGTGCCAGCAGTCCTGACAGGGCCCAATCGCCCCAGCATTTT. This sequence encodes CASSPDRAQSPQHF.

Within the sample, this clone is medium-sized. The chain recombines TRBV5-8 with TRBJ1-2, with D possibly TRBD1 on 6 matching bases. The CDR3 contains 14 residues. The V gene lost 4 bases and the J gene lost 5 bases, with 15 bases spanning the gap. The germline V gene has CDR1 SGHTS and CDR2 YDEGEE. The CDR3 bases are TGTGCCAGCAGCCTTGGGGGGCTTCGGTATGGCTACACCTTC. This codes for CASSLGGLRYGYTF.

The chain links TRBV5-1 to TRBJ2-7; 8 bases match TRBD1. V trimming: 1 base; J trimming: 1 base; junction bases outside the gene matches: 7. The CDR3 spans 16 residues. Germline CDR1 and CDR2: SGHRS and YFSETQ. The CDR3, as DNA: TGCGCCAGCAGCTTGCTTCCCGGGACAGGATCCTACGAGCAGTACTTC. It encodes CASSLLPGTGSYEQYF. Full variable domain (missing parts from reference TRBV5-1 and TRBJ2-7): KAGVTQTPRYLIKTRGQQVTLSCSPISGHRSVSWYQQTPGQGLQFLFEYFSETQRNKGNFPGRFSGRQFSNSRSEMNVSTLELGDSALYLCASSLLPGTGSYEQYFGPGTRLTVT.

The chain links TRBV18 to TRBJ2-2, with D hard to call. The ends were cut back, 3 bases at V and 3 bases at J, with 11 bases in the middle. The CDR3 contains 15 residues. The germline V gene has CDR1 KGHSH and CDR2 LQKENI. In DNA form, the CDR3 reads TGTGCCAGCTCACCCAACGGGCGGTACACCGGGGAGCTGTTTTTT. Residues: CASSPNGRYTGELFF.

The chain recombines TRBV6-1 with TRBJ2-3, with D possibly matching TRBD1 (6 bases). The length of the CDR3 is 15 residues. The V end lost 6 bases, the J end lost 4 bases, and 17 bases lay between the germline ends. Germline V CDR1 and CDR2: MNHNS, SASEGT. Here the CDR3 reads CASSPDSGLADTQYF. As DNA, the CDR3 is TGTGCCAGCAGCCCGGACAGTGGACTGGCAGATACGCAGTATTTT.

A few counts support this clone. The DNA for the CDR3 is TGTGCCAGCAGCTTTGGACTAGCAGATACGCAGTATTTT. It specifies CASSFGLADTQYF. The chain combines TRBV11-2 with TRBJ2-3; 7 bases are shared with TRBD2. In germline, CDR1 is SGHAT, CDR2 FQNNGV. The CDR3 covers 13 residues. V lost 3 bases, J lost 4 bases, and 1 base stayed unmatched.

This clone appeared a few times. This chain links TRBV27 with TRBJ1-1; perhaps TRBD1 as D (5 bases). V was trimmed by 5 bases and J by 11 bases, leaving 15 bases between them. Germline-derived CDR1 and CDR2 are MNHEY and SMNVEV (reference sequence). The CDR3 extends over 12 amino acids. CDR3 loop: CASSPRWDGAFF. DNA of the CDR3: TGTGCCAGCAGTCCTCGTTGGGACGGGGCTTTCTTT.

This clone was observed a few times. The chain combines TRBV6-5 with TRBJ1-2; TRBD1 is a possible D gene (5 bases). The CDR3 extends over 16 amino acids. Trimming took off 0 bases at V and 8 bases at J, with 19 bases between the two ends. Germline assignment: CDR1 MNHEY and CDR2 SVGAGI. CDR3 residues: CASSYSSGQLTGGYTF. The CDR3 DNA reads as TGTGCCAGCAGTTACTCTTCAGGACAACTCACTGGCGGCTACACCTTC.

V gene TRBV4-1 combines with J gene TRBJ2-5; the D is unclear. This CDR3 region has 14 residues. Germline loops: CDR1 MGHRA, CDR2 YSYEKL. V was pared by 0 bases and J by 5 bases, with 10 bases between. CDR3 in DNA: TGCGCCAGCAGCCAAGATCTCAGGCGCGAGACCCAGTACTTC. It encodes CASSQDLRRETQYF.

This chain uses TRBV5-7 with TRBJ2-3; the D call may be TRBD1 or TRBD2 (5 bases each). TRBV5-7 is labeled an ORF, and its function is uncertain. V was pared by 0 bases and J by 3 bases, with 11 bases between. The CDR3 contains 15 residues. For the CDR3, the DNA is TGTGCCAGCAGCTTGGGGTCCTGGGGGACAGATACGCAGTATTTT. Amino acid sequence: CASSLGSWGTDTQYF.

In DNA, the CDR3 is TGTGCCAGCAGCTTAGGAGGGGGCAGTGGAAACACCATATATTTT. Residues: CASSLGGGSGNTIYF. The chain links TRBV7-3 to TRBJ1-3; 7 positions agree with TRBD1. Germline CDR1 SGHTA, CDR2 FQGTGA. With 2 bases clipped from V and 3 bases from J, the junction kept 4 bases outside the gene matches. The CDR3 has 15 residues. Full variable domain (rest looked up from reference TRBV7-3 and TRBJ1-3): GAGVSQTPSNKVTEKGKYVELRCDPISGHTALYWYRQSLGQGPEFLIYFQGTGAADDSGLPNDRFFAVRPEGSVSTLKIQRTERGDSAVYLCASSLGGGSGNTIYFGEGSWLTVV.

This chain connects TRBV15 to TRBJ2-3; D call uncertain. The V gene lost 2 bases and the J gene lost 2 bases, with 5 bases spanning the gap. The CDR3 has 13 amino acids. CDR1 and CDR2 from the germline V gene are LNHNV and YYDKDF (reference sequence). In nucleotides, the CDR3 is TGTGCCACCAGCAGACAGACCACAGATACGCAGTATTTT. Translation: CATSRQTTDTQYF.

The sample holds one count of this clone. The chain carries TRBV7-6 and TRBJ2-2; no clear D. Germline-derived CDR1 and CDR2 are SGHVS and FNYEAQ. V shed 5 bases and J shed 6 bases, with 10 bases lying between them. The CDR3 has 13 amino acids. CDR3 protein: CASSTRLAGELFF. The CDR3 nucleotides are TGTGCCAGCAGCACCCGGTTGGCCGGGGAGCTGTTTTTT.

This clone was picked up many times. The chain couples TRBV6-1 to TRBJ1-1, with a weak D call TRBD1 (5 bases). This CDR3 comprises 14 residues. The V end lost 4 bases, the J end lost 4 bases, and 13 bases lay between the germline ends. Germline lookup yields CDR1 MNHNS and CDR2 SASEGT. The CDR3 sequence is CASSAAGSVTEAFF. The CDR3 nucleotides read TGTGCCAGCAGTGCGGCAGGGTCGGTCACTGAAGCTTTCTTT.

This clone has just one count. This chain uses TRBV11-3 with TRBJ2-1; 9 positions match TRBD1. The CDR3 has 15 residues. The V gene end was trimmed by 6 bases and the J gene end by 2 bases; junction bases not matched to a gene: 5. Germline V gene data show CDR1 as SGHNT and CDR2 as YENEEA. The CDR3 region has the DNA TGTGCCAGCAGTCTGGACAGGGGAGCCTACAATGAGCAGTTCTTC. Protein sequence: CASSLDRGAYNEQFF. Using reference TRBV11-3 and TRBJ2-1 for the parts outside the CDR3, the full variable domain is EAGVVQSPRYKIIEKKQPVAFWCNPISGHNTLYWYLQNLGQGPELLIRYENEEAVDDSQLPKDRFSAERLKGVDSTLKIQPAELGDSAVYLCASSLDRGAYNEQFFGPGTRLTVL.

The chain joins TRBV7-9 to TRBJ1-1; 7 bases agree with TRBD1. This CDR3 has 14 residues. Per the germline V gene, CDR1 is SEHNR and CDR2 is FQNEAQ (reference sequence). V trimming: 8 bases; J trimming: 1 base; junction bases outside the gene matches: 7. CDR3 in amino acids: CASARTGQNTEAFF. CDR3 nucleotide sequence: TGTGCCAGCGCACGGACAGGACAGAACACTGAAGCTTTCTTT.

The V call is TRBV28, the J call TRBJ1-2; D call uncertain. There are 12 residues in the CDR3. V was clipped by 3 bases and J by 5 bases, with 7 bases between them. CDR1 and CDR2 from the germline V gene are MDHEN and SYDVKM. The CDR3 loop reads CASSFVGYGYTF. CDR3 DNA sequence: TGTGCCAGCAGTTTCGTGGGGTATGGCTACACCTTC.

J is TRBJ2-7 and V is TRBV9, with D tentatively TRBD1 (5 bases). Germline V gene lookup returns CDR1 SGDLS and CDR2 YYNGEE. CDR3 size: 14 residues. Trimming removed 3 bases from V and 5 bases from J, with 15 bases in between. For the CDR3, the DNA is TGTGCCAGCAGCGCCCTAGGCGGACAAAACGAGCAGTACTTC. Translation: CASSALGGQNEQYF.

The chain joins TRBV6-1 to TRBJ2-5, with D possibly TRBD2 on 6 matching bases. The germline V gene encodes CDR1 MNHNS and CDR2 SASEGT. V lost 8 bases to trimming and J lost 6 bases, with 19 bases between them. This CDR3 region has 14 residues. The CDR3 region is CASGLSGTAQTQYF. DNA for the CDR3: TGTGCCAGCGGACTATCCGGGACTGCCCAGACCCAGTACTTC.

The chain links TRBV9 to TRBJ1-3; 8 bases map to TRBD1. Germline CDR1 is SGDLS and CDR2 is YYNGEE. The CDR3 extends over 14 amino acids. The V segment lost 4 bases and the J segment 4 bases; nucleotides outside the gene matches: 4. CDR3 amino acids: CASSRGQGGNTIYF. CDR3 in DNA: TGTGCCAGCAGCCGAGGACAGGGAGGAAACACCATATATTTT.

This clone was seen a handful of times. The J gene is TRBJ2-3, the V gene TRBV6-5; D is perhaps TRBD2 (5 bases). The CDR3 loop spans 13 amino acids. Trimming cost V 7 bases and J 1 base, with 9 bases left between them. Looked up from germline, CDR1 is MNHEY and CDR2 is SVGAGI. As DNA, the CDR3 is TGTGCCAGCACCCCCGGGGGCACAGATACGCAGTATTTT. It translates to CASTPGGTDTQYF.

The chain uses TRBV15 and TRBJ2-7; D might be TRBD2 (6 bases). The CDR3 spans 17 residues. Germline loops: CDR1 LNHNV, CDR2 YYDKDF (reference sequence). The V gene lost 3 bases and the J gene lost 3 bases, with 21 bases spanning the gap. For the CDR3, the DNA is TGTGCCACCAGCAGTTCTGGGGGAGGAGGGTACCACTACGAGCAGTACTTC. It is translated as CATSSSGGGGYHYEQYF. Together with reference TRBV15 and TRBJ2-7, the CDR3 gives the full variable domain: DAMVIQNPRYQVTQFGKPVTLSCSQTLNHNVMYWYQQKSSQAPKLLFHYYDKDFNNEADTPDNFQSRRPNTSFCFLDIRSPGLGDTAMYLCATSSSGGGGYHYEQYFGPGTRLTVT.

The rearrangement joins TRBV5-1 to TRBJ2-1; 11 nucleotides align to TRBD1. V shed 1 base, J shed 9 bases, and the junction held 6 bases outside the gene matches. This CDR3 has 15 residues. Germline CDR1 reads SGHRS; CDR2 reads YFSETQ. The CDR3 loop reads CASSLNLGTGGEQFF. The CDR3 DNA sequence: TGCGCCAGCAGCTTGAACCTTGGGACAGGGGGTGAGCAGTTCTTC.

V usage is TRBV5-4 and J usage is TRBJ1-1; TRBD1 matches 8 bases. The CDR3 covers 15 residues. V lost 2 bases, J lost 0 bases, and 3 bases stayed unmatched. Germline values: CDR1 SGHNT, CDR2 YYREEE (reference sequence). The CDR3 here is CASSLDRGLNTEAFF. The CDR3 DNA is TGTGCCAGCAGCTTAGACAGGGGATTGAACACTGAAGCTTTCTTT.

This clone was observed once. The chain carries TRBV7-2 and TRBJ1-1, with D perhaps TRBD1 (5 bases). Per the germline V gene, CDR1 is SGHTA and CDR2 is FQGNSA. The germline V and J ends were trimmed by 0 bases and 5 bases, with 7 bases remaining between them. This CDR3 is built from 13 residues. The CDR3 nucleotides read TGTGCCAGCAGCTTAGCAGAGGGGACTGAAGCTTTCTTT. Protein sequence: CASSLAEGTEAFF.